This paragraph reports one T cell receptor beta chain. The antigen is not known. The CDR3 has 15 residues. Germline lookup yields CDR1 LGHNA and CDR2 YSLEER. Between the trimmed V and J ends, which lost 0 bases and 7 bases, there was a span of 10 bases. The PCR employed 60 Vbeta primers together with 13 Jbeta primers. Libraries were prepared by immunoSEQ multiplex PCR; TCRdb keeps only in-frame clonotypes and omits some of them. The sample lists around 130,000 clones; around four fifths were seen once. This specimen comes from a study of cytomegalovirus exposure and HLA in healthy donors. Findings and limits, study-wide: A likely sequencing artifact accounted for one observed cluster of highly shared sequence variants. Later genetic work tied a missense DCLRE1C variant to beta-chain V and J trimming. Later work found most CMV-associated TCR beta chains apparently HLA-restricted.

As for the donors, each was a healthy bone marrow donor. This receptor was identified in a boy between 2 and 10 years old in good health and CMV-seronegative. The chain carries TRBV4-3 and TRBJ1-6, with D maybe TRBD1 (6 bases). Sequenced sample: PBMCs. The CDR3 spells CASSQDLGANSPLHF. For the CDR3, the DNA is TGCGCCAGCAGCCAAGATCTGGGGGCGAATTCACCCCTCCACTTT.